This T cell receptor beta chain was captured in a study of response to subunit inactivated influenza vaccine. This clonotype has only a few counts. MiXCR, applied by TCRdb to the RT-PCR reads, yields one record per CDR3 protein. The profile shows a few hundred thousand distinct CDR3 sequences, 9.5% to 13% of them singletons. The CDR3 sequence is 14 residues long. Germline CDR1 reads KGHSH; CDR2 reads LQKENI. V shed 4 bases, J shed 5 bases, and the junction held 2 bases outside the gene matches. The source of this sequence is a man over 45 who received an inactivated influenza vaccine. Specimen: PBMCs from blood, collected more than 35 days after vaccination. This rearrangement joins TRBV18 to TRBJ2-3; the match to TRBD2 covers 11 bases. The CDR3 nucleotides read TGTGCCAGCTCACAAACTAGCGGGAGAGATACGCAGTATTTT. Translated: CASSQTSGRDTQYF.